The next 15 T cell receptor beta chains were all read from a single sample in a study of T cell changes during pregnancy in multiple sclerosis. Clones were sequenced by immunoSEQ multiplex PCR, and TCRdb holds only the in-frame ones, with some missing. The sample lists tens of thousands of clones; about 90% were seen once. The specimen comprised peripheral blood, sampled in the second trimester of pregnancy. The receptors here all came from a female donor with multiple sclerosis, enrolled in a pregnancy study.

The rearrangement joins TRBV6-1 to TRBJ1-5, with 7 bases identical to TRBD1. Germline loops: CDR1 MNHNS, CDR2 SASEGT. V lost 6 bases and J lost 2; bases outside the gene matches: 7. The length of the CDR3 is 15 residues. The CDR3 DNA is TGTGCCAGCAGCGGGGACAGTGGTGGCAATCAGCCCCAGCATTTT. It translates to CASSGDSGGNQPQHF.

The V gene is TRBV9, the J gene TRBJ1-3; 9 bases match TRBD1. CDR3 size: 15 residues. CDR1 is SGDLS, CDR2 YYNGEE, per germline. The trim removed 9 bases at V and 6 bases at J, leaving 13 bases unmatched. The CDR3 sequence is CATSTGGTGENTIYF. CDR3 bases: TGTGCCACCTCGACAGGGGGAACGGGGGAAAACACCATATATTTT.

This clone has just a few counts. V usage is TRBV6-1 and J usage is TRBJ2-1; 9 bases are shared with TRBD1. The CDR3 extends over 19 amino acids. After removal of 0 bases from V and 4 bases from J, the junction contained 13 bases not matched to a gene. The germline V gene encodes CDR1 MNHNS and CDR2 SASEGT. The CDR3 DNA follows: TGTGCCAGCAGTGAAGCGCAAAGTAGGGGACAGGGAAGATACAATGAGCAGTTCTTC. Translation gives CASSEAQSRGQGRYNEQFF.

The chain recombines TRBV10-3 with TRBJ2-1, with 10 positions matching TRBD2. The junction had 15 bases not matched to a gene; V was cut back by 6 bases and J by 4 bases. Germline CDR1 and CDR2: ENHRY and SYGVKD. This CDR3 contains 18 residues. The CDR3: CAISQTAGGLLGYNEQFF. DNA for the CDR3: TGTGCCATCAGCCAGACAGCGGGGGGGCTATTGGGATACAATGAGCAGTTCTTC.

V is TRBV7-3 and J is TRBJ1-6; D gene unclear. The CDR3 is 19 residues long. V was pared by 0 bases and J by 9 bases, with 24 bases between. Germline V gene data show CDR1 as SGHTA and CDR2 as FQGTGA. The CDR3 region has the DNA TGTGCCAGCAGCTTAACTAGGGTGAAGGGAGGAATCGCAGCTTCACCCCTCCACTTT. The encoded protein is CASSLTRVKGGIAASPLHF.

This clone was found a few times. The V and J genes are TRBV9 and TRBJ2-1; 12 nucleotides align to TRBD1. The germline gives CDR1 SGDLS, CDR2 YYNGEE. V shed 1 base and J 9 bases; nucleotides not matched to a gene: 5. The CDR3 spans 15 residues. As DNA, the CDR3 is TGTGCCAGCAGCGTACGGGACAGGGGGCGAGGTGAGCAGTTCTTC. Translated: CASSVRDRGRGEQFF.

CDR3 residues: CASSLRTVRQGASTGELFF. The CDR3 DNA follows: TGTGCCAGCAGCTTAAGGACCGTTAGACAGGGGGCTTCCACCGGGGAGCTGTTTTTT. V and J are TRBV9 and TRBJ2-2; 10 positions agree with TRBD1. The trim removed 4 bases at V and 4 bases at J, leaving 16 bases unmatched. Germline lookup yields CDR1 SGDLS and CDR2 YYNGEE. This CDR3 region has 19 residues. Looking up the rest from reference TRBV9 and TRBJ2-2 gives the full variable domain: DSGVTQTPKHLITATGQRVTLRCSPRSGDLSVYWYQQSLDQGLQFLIQYYNGEERAKGNILERFSAQQFPDLHSELNLSSLELGDSALYFCASSLRTVRQGASTGELFFGEGSRLTVL.

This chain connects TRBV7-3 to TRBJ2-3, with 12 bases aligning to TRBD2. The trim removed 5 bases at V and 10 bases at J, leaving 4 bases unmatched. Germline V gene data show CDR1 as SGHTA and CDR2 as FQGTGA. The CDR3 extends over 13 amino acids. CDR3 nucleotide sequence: TGTGCCAGCAGCCTAGCGGGGGGGCCGGCGCAGTATTTT. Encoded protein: CASSLAGGPAQYF.

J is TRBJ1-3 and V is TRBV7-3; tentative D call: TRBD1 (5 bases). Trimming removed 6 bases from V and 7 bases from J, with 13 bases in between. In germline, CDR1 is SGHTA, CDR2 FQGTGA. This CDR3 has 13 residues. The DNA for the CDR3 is TGTGCCAGCAGTCCGGGGGGTAGCAACACCATATATTTT. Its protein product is CASSPGGSNTIYF.

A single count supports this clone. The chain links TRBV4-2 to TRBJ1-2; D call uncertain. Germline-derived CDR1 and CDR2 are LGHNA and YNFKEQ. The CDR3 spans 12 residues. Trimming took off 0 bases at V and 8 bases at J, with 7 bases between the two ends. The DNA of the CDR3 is TGTGCCAGCAGCCAAGATATGGGCGGCTACACCTTC. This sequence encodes CASSQDMGGYTF.

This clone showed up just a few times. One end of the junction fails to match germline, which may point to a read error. CDR3 sequence (DNA): TGTGCCAGCAGCTTATCGTCGGACACCGAAGCTTTCTTT. Its translation is CASSLSSDTEAFF. This chain joins TRBV7-6 and TRBJ1-1; D is perhaps TRBD1 (5 bases). The germline gives CDR1 SGHVS, CDR2 FNYEAQ. The CDR3 sequence is 13 residues long.

Here the CDR3 DNA reads TGTGCCAGTAGTTTACAGTCTAGGACAGCTAACTATGGCTACACCTTC. It encodes CASSLQSRTANYGYTF. This chain connects TRBV19 to TRBJ1-2; D may be TRBD1 (6 bases). There are 16 residues in the CDR3. Trimming shortened V by 5 bases and J by 0 bases, and 16 bases separated the two germline ends. Germline loops: CDR1 LNHDA, CDR2 SQIVND (reference sequence).

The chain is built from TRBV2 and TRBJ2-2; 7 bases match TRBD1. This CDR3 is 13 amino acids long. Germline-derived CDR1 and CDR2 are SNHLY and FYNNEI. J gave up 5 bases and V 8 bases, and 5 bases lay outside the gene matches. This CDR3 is CASGTERTGELFF. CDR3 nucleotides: TGTGCCAGCGGGACAGAAAGGACCGGGGAGCTGTTTTTT.

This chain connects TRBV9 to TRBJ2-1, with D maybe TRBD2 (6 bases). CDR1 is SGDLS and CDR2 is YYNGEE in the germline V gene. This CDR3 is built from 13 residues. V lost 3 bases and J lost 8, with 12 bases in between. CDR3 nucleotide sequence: TGTGCCAGCAGCGGCGGACTAAAGGATGAGCAGTTCTTC. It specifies CASSGGLKDEQFF.

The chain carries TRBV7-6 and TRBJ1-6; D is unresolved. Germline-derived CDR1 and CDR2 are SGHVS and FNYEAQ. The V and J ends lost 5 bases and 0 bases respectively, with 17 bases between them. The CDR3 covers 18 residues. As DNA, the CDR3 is TGTGCCAGCAGCGTAATGCCGGACGGGAGCTCCTATAATTCACCCCTCCACTTT. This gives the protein CASSVMPDGSSYNSPLHF.